This passage covers 25 T cell receptor beta chains from one sample sequenced in a study of blood T cell repertoires in COVID-19. Only in-frame clones appear in the TCRdb table, and some are missing; sequencing was by immunoSEQ multiplex PCR. The sample consists of approximately 190,000 clones, approximately 90% of them appearing once. The sequenced sample was peripheral blood. The receptors were gathered from a man between 45 and 60 years old with acute or convalescent COVID-19.

This chain uses TRBV7-9 with TRBJ1-5, with a tentative D call TRBD1 (5 bases). The V gene lost 1 base and the J gene lost 5 bases, with 15 bases spanning the gap. From germline, CDR1 is SEHNR and CDR2 FQNEAQ (reference sequence). The CDR3 is 16 residues long. In DNA form, the CDR3 reads TGTGCCAGCAGCTTAGACTCCGGGGGGTACCATCAGCCCCAGCATTTT. This codes for CASSLDSGGYHQPQHF.

This clone was detected once. This chain uses TRBV4-3 with TRBJ2-3; TRBD2 is a possible D gene (6 bases). Trimming shortened V by 2 bases and J by 4 bases, and 16 bases separated the two germline ends. Germline V gene lookup returns CDR1 LGHNA and CDR2 YSLEER. The CDR3 sequence is 16 residues long. CDR3 region: CASSQWSGVRADTQYF. The CDR3 DNA sequence: TGCGCCAGCAGCCAATGGTCGGGGGTCAGGGCAGATACGCAGTATTTT.

This chain links TRBV2 with TRBJ2-2, with D maybe TRBD1 (6 bases). This CDR3 is built from 14 residues. From germline, CDR1 is SNHLY and CDR2 FYNNEI. Trimming stripped 5 bases from V and 6 bases from J, with 13 bases between. Here the CDR3 DNA reads TGTGCCAGCAGTAGGCAGGGGATTCCCGGGGAGCTGTTTTTT. Its translation is CASSRQGIPGELFF.

The V call is TRBV7-3, the J call TRBJ2-1; 8 bases agree with TRBD1. The J segment lost 9 bases and the V segment lost 5 bases, leaving 9 bases of the junction unmatched. Looked up from germline, CDR1 is SGHTA and CDR2 is FQGTGA. This CDR3 is built from 14 residues. In DNA, the CDR3 is TGTGCCAGCAGCCCTCGACAGGGGCTGGGTGAGCAGTTCTTC. Translated, it gives CASSPRQGLGEQFF.

With regard to this clone: This sample includes further DNA sequences coding for the same CDR3. The chain couples TRBV10-3 to TRBJ2-7, with D perhaps TRBD1 (6 bases). The CDR3 loop spans 13 amino acids. V gave up 3 bases and J gave up 7 bases, with 13 bases separating them. The germline gives CDR1 ENHRY, CDR2 SYGVKD. This CDR3 reads CAISEDRSGEQYF. In DNA form, the CDR3 reads TGTGCCATCAGTGAAGACAGGTCCGGGGAGCAGTACTTC.

The V and J genes are TRBV5-6 and TRBJ2-1; possibly TRBD1 for D (6 bases). The CDR3 consists of 15 residues. Germline V gene data show CDR1 as SGHDT and CDR2 as YYEEEE. The V end was cut by 3 bases, the J end by 0 bases, with 10 bases between. CDR3 sequence: CASSWDISSYNEQFF. DNA for the CDR3: TGTGCCAGCAGCTGGGACATTAGCTCCTACAATGAGCAGTTCTTC.

This chain links TRBV30 with TRBJ1-2; tentative D call: TRBD1 (5 bases). Germline V gives CDR1 GTSNPN, CDR2 SVGIG (reference sequence). The CDR3 covers 12 residues. The V and J ends lost 5 bases and 4 bases respectively, with 11 bases between them. The CDR3 DNA reads as TGTGCCTGGGCGGTGACAGCCTATGGCTACACCTTC. Protein sequence: CAWAVTAYGYTF.

The V and J genes are TRBV7-3 and TRBJ2-3, with D unclear. The CDR3 consists of 14 residues. V gave up 8 bases and J gave up 1 base, with 13 bases separating them. Per the germline V gene, CDR1 is SGHTA and CDR2 is FQGTGA. The CDR3, as DNA: TGTGCCAGCCCAGGTGGTCACGGCACAGATACGCAGTATTTT. It is translated as CASPGGHGTDTQYF.

A single count supports this clone. The genes are TRBV27 and TRBJ2-1; D is unclear. Trimming cost V 2 bases and J 2 bases, with 13 bases left between them. The CDR3 is 16 amino acids. Germline V gives CDR1 MNHEY, CDR2 SMNVEV (reference sequence). The CDR3 spells CASSLLAGSTYNEQFF. The CDR3 DNA reads as TGTGCCAGCAGTTTACTCGCAGGCAGCACCTACAATGAGCAGTTCTTC.

The chain joins TRBV7-2 to TRBJ2-7; 7 nucleotides align to TRBD2. The germline V gene has CDR1 SGHTA and CDR2 FQGNSA. V gave up 5 bases and J gave up 0 bases; unmatched junction bases: 10. This CDR3 spans 16 amino acids. In DNA form, the CDR3 reads TGTGCCAGCAGCGTCCGGGGCGGGGGAAGCTCCTACGAGCAGTACGTC. It translates to CASSVRGGGSSYEQYV.

The V call is TRBV5-5, the J call TRBJ1-6; 9 nucleotides line up with TRBD1. Germline values: CDR1 SGHKS, CDR2 YYEKEE (reference sequence). The junction had 7 bases not matched to a gene; V was cut back by 7 bases and J by 8 bases. This CDR3 has 14 amino acids. In nucleotides, the CDR3 is TGTGCCAGCTGGGGGACAGGGATGGATTCACCCCTCCACTTT. Translation: CASWGTGMDSPLHF. The full variable domain, in which reference TRBV5-5 and TRBJ1-6 provide the parts outside the CDR3, is DAGVTQSPTHLIKTRGQQVTLRCSPISGHKSVSWYQQVLGQGPQFIFQYYEKEERGRGNFPDRFSARQFPNYSSELNVNALLLGDSALYLCASWGTGMDSPLHFGNGTRLTVT.

This chain uses TRBV11-2 with TRBJ1-2; tentative D call: TRBD1 (5 bases). CDR1 is SGHAT, CDR2 FQNNGV, per germline. This CDR3 is 14 amino acids long. Trimming shortened V by 2 bases and J by 2 bases, and 9 bases separated the two germline ends. CDR3 DNA sequence: TGTGCCAGCAGCTTAAGTCAGGGAAACTATGGCTACACCTTC. This encodes CASSLSQGNYGYTF. Drawing the rest from reference TRBV11-2 and TRBJ1-2, the complete variable domain is EAGVAQSPRYKIIEKRQSVAFWCNPISGHATLYWYQQILGQGPKLLIQFQNNGVVDDSQLPKDRFSAERLKGVDSTLKIQPAKLEDSAVYLCASSLSQGNYGYTFGSGTRLTVV.

This chain links TRBV7-2 with TRBJ1-2; 7 bases are shared with TRBD1. The germline gives CDR1 SGHTA, CDR2 FQGNSA. The CDR3 loop spans 15 amino acids. J gave up 3 bases and V 0 bases, and 4 bases lay outside the gene matches. CDR3 coding DNA: TGTGCCAGCAGCTTAGCGGCCGGGACAGACTATGGCTACACCTTC. It yields the protein CASSLAAGTDYGYTF.

The J gene is TRBJ2-7, the V gene TRBV27; 8 positions agree with TRBD2. Germline V gives CDR1 MNHEY, CDR2 SMNVEV (reference sequence). The CDR3 sequence is 15 residues long. With V trimmed by 7 bases and J by 2 bases, 10 bases remained unmatched. CDR3 DNA: TGTGCCAGCAAGAACCGCAGCGGGGGTGCCTACGAGCAGTACTTC. It specifies CASKNRSGGAYEQYF.

V usage is TRBV6-6 and J usage is TRBJ2-4, with D unresolved. CDR1 and CDR2 (germline): MNHNY, SVGAGI (reference sequence). V lost 2 bases to trimming and J lost 3 bases, with 14 bases between them. The CDR3 covers 16 residues. Here the CDR3 reads CASSYNSRLSKNIQYF. DNA for the CDR3: TGTGCCAGCAGTTACAATTCCCGACTTAGCAAAAACATTCAGTACTTC.

The chain carries TRBV9 and TRBJ1-1, with no clear D. The CDR3 has 14 residues. The V and J ends lost 3 bases and 1 base respectively, with 10 bases between them. CDR1 and CDR2 from the germline V gene are SGDLS and YYNGEE. CDR3 sequence: CASSAFLGNTEAFF. The CDR3 DNA reads TGTGCCAGCAGCGCCTTCCTAGGGAACACTGAAGCTTTCTTT.

The V and J genes are TRBV28 and TRBJ2-7; possible D gene TRBD2, 6 bases. Trimming pared 2 bases from V and 6 bases from J, leaving 14 bases between. This CDR3 comprises 14 residues. Germline V gives CDR1 MDHEN, CDR2 SYDVKM. The CDR3 region has the DNA TGTGCCAGCAGTTTAACGGGGGAAATGGGCGAGCAGTACGTC. Translated, it gives CASSLTGEMGEQYV.

The V gene is TRBV7-8, the J gene TRBJ2-3; 11 positions agree with TRBD2. Germline values: CDR1 SGHVS, CDR2 FQNEAQ. This CDR3 is 17 amino acids long. V lost 0 bases and J lost 5; bases outside the gene matches: 7. In nucleotides, the CDR3 is TGTGCCAGCAGCTTAGCGTATTTAGCGGGAGGGGAAGATACGCAGTATTTT. Its protein is CASSLAYLAGGEDTQYF.

The J gene is TRBJ2-3, the V gene TRBV20-1; 7 bases agree with TRBD2. After removal of 8 bases from V and 7 bases from J, the junction contained 3 bases not matched to a gene. CDR1 is DFQATT and CDR2 is SNEGSKA in the germline V gene (reference sequence). The CDR3 consists of 10 residues. The CDR3 bases are TGCAGTTCAGCGGGGTATACGCAGTATTTT. Protein sequence: CSSAGYTQYF.

This chain joins TRBV7-9 and TRBJ1-4, with TRBD1 matching over 8 bases. V shed 1 base, J shed 8 bases, and the junction held 3 bases outside the gene matches. This CDR3 contains 14 residues. The germline gives CDR1 SEHNR, CDR2 FQNEAQ (reference sequence). CDR3 in DNA: TGTGCCAGCAGCTTAGGGACAGGGCGCGAAAAACTGTTTTTT. Translation gives CASSLGTGREKLFF.

The V gene is TRBV5-1, the J gene TRBJ1-2, with 7 positions matching TRBD1. CDR3 length equals 15 residues. Germline CDR1 and CDR2: SGHRS and YFSETQ. V shed 0 bases and J 7 bases; nucleotides not matched to a gene: 9. The CDR3 coding sequence is TGCGCCAGCAGCTTGGAAGGGGGCATCAGAGGTGGCTACACCTTC. Protein sequence: CASSLEGGIRGGYTF.

V and J are TRBV12-3 or TRBV12-4 and TRBJ2-5; D possibly corresponds to TRBD1 (6 bases). The CDR3 runs to 12 residues. Between the trimmed V and J ends, which lost 5 bases and 7 bases, there was a span of 11 bases. Here the CDR3 DNA reads TGTGCCAGCAGTCAGGACAGCGGGACCCAGTACTTC. It codes for CASSQDSGTQYF.

This chain uses TRBV5-1 with TRBJ1-2; D not resolved. V was pared by 0 bases and J by 4 bases, with 10 bases between. This CDR3 spans 14 amino acids. CDR1 is SGHRS and CDR2 is YFSETQ in the germline V gene. This CDR3 is CASSLGGKRYGYTF. CDR3 in DNA: TGCGCCAGCAGCTTGGGAGGGAAGCGCTATGGCTACACCTTC.

The V call is TRBV7-9, the J call TRBJ2-3; TRBD2 aligns across 7 bases. Germline-derived CDR1 and CDR2 are SEHNR and FQNEAQ (reference sequence). There are 15 residues in the CDR3. J lost 0 bases, V lost 5 bases, and 5 bases had no gene match. CDR3 region: CASSHRDYSTDTQYF. In nucleotides, the CDR3 is TGTGCCAGCAGCCACCGGGACTACAGCACAGATACGCAGTATTTT.

V and J are TRBV3-1 (or the pseudogene TRBV3-2) and TRBJ1-3, with 7 nucleotides matching TRBD1. The trim removed 5 bases at V and 0 bases at J, leaving 4 bases unmatched. The CDR3 totals 15 residues. From germline, CDR1 is LGHDT and CDR2 YNNKEL (reference sequence). CDR3 in amino acids: CASSLGQNSGNTIYF. In DNA, the CDR3 is TGTGCCAGCAGCTTGGGACAGAACTCTGGAAACACCATATATTTT.